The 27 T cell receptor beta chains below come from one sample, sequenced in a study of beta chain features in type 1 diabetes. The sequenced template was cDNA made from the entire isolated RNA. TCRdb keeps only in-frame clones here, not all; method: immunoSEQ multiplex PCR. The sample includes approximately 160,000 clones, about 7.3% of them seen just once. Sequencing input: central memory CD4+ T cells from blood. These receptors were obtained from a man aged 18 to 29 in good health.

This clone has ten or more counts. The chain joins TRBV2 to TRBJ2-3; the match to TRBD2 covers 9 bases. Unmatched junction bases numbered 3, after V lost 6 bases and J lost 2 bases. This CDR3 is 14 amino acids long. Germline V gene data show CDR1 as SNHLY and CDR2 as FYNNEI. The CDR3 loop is CASRLAGTTDTQYF. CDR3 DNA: TGTGCCAGCAGGCTAGCGGGGACCACAGATACGCAGTATTTT.

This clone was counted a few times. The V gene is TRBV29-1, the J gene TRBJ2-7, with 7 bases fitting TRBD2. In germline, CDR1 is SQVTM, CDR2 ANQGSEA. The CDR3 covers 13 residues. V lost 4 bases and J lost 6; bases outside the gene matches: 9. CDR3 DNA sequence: TGCAGCGTTGCCGGACTAGGTCTGACCGAGCAGTACTTC. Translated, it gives CSVAGLGLTEQYF.

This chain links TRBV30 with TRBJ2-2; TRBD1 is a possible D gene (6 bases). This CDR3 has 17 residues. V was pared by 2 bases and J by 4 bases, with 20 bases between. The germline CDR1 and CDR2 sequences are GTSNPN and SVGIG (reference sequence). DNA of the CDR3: TGTGCCTGGAGTCCCCCGTGGGGGCTTGGGTCCACCGGGGAGCTGTTTTTT. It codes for CAWSPPWGLGSTGELFF.

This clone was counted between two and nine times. Here the CDR3 reads CAYGRNRDQPQHF. CDR3 bases: TGTGCCTACGGACGAAACAGGGATCAGCCCCAGCATTTT. This chain links TRBV28 with TRBJ1-5; tentatively, D is TRBD1 (6 bases). Germline lookup yields CDR1 MDHEN and CDR2 SYDVKM. V lost 11 bases and J lost 5, with 16 bases in between. This CDR3 has 13 residues.

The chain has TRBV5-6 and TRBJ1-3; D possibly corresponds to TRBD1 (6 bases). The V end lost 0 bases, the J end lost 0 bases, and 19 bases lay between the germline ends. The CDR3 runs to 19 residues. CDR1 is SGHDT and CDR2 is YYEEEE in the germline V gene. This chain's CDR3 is CASSLVTLDSAISGNTIYF. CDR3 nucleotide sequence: TGTGCCAGCAGCTTGGTGACCCTGGACAGCGCGATCTCTGGAAACACCATATATTTT.

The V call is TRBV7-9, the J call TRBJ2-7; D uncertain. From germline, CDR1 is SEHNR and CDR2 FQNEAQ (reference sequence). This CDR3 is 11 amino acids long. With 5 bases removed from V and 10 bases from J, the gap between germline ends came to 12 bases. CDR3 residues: CASSQAQLQYF. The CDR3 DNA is TGTGCCAGCAGCCAGGCGCAGTTACAGTACTTC.

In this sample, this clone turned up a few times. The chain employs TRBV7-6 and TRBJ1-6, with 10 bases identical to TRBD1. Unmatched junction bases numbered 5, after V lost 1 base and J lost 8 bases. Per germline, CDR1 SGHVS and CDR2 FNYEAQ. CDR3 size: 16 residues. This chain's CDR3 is CASSLETGGMDSPLHF. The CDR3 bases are TGTGCCAGCAGCTTAGAGACAGGGGGCATGGATTCACCCCTCCACTTT. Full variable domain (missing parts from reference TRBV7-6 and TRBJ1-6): GAGVSQSPRYKVTKRGQDVALRCDPISGHVSLYWYRQALGQGPEFLTYFNYEAQQDKSGLPNDRFSAERPEGSISTLTIQRTEQRDSAMYRCASSLETGGMDSPLHFGNGTRLTVT.

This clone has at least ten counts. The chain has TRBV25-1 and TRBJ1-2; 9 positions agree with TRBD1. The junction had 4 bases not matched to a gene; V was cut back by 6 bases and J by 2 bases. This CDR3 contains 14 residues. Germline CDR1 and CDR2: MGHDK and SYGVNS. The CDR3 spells CASRRGTGNYGYTF. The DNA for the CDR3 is TGTGCCAGCAGGAGGGGGACAGGGAACTATGGCTACACCTTC.

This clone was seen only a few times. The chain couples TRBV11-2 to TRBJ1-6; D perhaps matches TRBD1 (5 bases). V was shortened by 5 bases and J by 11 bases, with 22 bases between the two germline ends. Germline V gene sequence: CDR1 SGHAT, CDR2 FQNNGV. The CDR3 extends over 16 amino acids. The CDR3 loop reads CASSTARRVVVPPLHF. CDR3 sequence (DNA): TGTGCCAGCAGCACTGCTCGCAGGGTGGTGGTTCCACCCCTCCACTTT. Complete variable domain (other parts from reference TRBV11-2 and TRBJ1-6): EAGVAQSPRYKIIEKRQSVAFWCNPISGHATLYWYQQILGQGPKLLIQFQNNGVVDDSQLPKDRFSAERLKGVDSTLKIQPAKLEDSAVYLCASSTARRVVVPPLHFGNGTRLTVT.

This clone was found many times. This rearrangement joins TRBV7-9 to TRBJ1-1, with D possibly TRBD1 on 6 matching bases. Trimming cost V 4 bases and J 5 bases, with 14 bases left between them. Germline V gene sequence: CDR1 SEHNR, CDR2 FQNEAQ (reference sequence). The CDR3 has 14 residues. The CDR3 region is CASSSQGGQTEAFF. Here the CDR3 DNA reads TGTGCCAGCAGCTCACAGGGCGGGCAGACTGAAGCTTTCTTT.

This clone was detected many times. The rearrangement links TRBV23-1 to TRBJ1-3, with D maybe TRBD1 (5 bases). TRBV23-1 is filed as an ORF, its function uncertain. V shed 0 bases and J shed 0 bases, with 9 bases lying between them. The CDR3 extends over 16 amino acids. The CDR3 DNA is TGCGCCAGCAGTCAATCCCAGGGTTCCTCTGGAAACACCATATATTTT. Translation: CASSQSQGSSGNTIYF.

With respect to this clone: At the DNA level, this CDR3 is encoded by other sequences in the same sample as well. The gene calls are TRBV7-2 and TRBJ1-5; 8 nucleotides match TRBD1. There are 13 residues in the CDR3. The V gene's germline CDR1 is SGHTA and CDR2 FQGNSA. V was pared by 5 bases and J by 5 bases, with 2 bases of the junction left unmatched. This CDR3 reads CASSRQGHQPQHF. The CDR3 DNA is TGTGCCAGCAGCAGACAGGGGCATCAGCCCCAGCATTTT.

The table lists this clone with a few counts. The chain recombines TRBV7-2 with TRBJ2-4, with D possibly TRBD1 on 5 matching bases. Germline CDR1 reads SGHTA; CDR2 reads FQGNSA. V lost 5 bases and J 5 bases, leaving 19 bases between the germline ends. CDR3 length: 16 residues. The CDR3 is CASSPFYRGSQNIQYF. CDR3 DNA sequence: TGTGCCAGCAGCCCCTTTTATAGGGGAAGCCAAAACATTCAGTACTTC.

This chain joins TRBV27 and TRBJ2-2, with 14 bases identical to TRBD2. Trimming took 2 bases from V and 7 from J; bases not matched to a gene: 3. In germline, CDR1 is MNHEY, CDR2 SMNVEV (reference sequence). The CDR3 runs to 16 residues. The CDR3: CASSLPGTSGSGELFF. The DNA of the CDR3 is TGTGCCAGCAGTTTACCAGGGACTAGCGGGAGCGGGGAGCTGTTTTTT.

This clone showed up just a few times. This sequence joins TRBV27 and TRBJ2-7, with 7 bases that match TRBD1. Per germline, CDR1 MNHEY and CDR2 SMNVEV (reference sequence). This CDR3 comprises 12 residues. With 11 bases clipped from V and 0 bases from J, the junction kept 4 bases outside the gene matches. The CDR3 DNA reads TGTGCCGGGACAGACTTCTCCTACGAGCAGTACTTC. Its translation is CAGTDFSYEQYF.

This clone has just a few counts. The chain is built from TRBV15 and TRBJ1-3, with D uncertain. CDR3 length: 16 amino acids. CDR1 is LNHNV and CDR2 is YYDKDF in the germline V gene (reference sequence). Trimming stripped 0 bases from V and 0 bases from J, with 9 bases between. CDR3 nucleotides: TGTGCCACCAGCAGAGATACGTCGGTCTCTGGAAACACCATATATTTT. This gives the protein CATSRDTSVSGNTIYF. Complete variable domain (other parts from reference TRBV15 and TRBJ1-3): DAMVIQNPRYQVTQFGKPVTLSCSQTLNHNVMYWYQQKSSQAPKLLFHYYDKDFNNEADTPDNFQSRRPNTSFCFLDIRSPGLGDTAMYLCATSRDTSVSGNTIYFGEGSWLTVV.

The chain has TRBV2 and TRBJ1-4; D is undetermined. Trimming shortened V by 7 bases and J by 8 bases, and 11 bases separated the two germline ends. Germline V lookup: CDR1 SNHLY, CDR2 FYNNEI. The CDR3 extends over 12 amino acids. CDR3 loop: CASNPEAEKLFF. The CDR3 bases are TGTGCCAGCAACCCTGAGGCGGAAAAACTGTTTTTT.

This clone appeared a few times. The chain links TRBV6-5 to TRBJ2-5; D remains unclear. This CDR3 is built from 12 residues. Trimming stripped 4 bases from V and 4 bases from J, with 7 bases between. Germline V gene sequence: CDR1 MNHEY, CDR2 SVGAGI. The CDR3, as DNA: TGTGCCAGCAGTTCCGACTCAGAGACCCAGTACTTC. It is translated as CASSSDSETQYF.

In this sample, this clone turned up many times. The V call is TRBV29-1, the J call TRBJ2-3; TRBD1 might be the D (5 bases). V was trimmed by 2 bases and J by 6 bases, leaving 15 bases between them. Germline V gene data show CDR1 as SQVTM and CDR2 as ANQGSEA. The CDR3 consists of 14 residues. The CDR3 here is CSVERRQGSDTQYF. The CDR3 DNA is TGCAGCGTTGAACGACGGCAGGGATCGGATACGCAGTATTTT.

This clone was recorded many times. The CDR3 spells CASSSRPSTDTQYF. The CDR3, as DNA: TGCGCCAGCTCCTCCCGTCCGAGCACAGATACGCAGTATTTT. V usage is TRBV4-3 and J usage is TRBJ2-3, with no clear D. The germline V and J ends were trimmed by 8 bases and 0 bases, with 12 bases remaining between them. Germline V gene lookup returns CDR1 LGHNA and CDR2 YSLEER. The CDR3 is made up of 14 amino acids.

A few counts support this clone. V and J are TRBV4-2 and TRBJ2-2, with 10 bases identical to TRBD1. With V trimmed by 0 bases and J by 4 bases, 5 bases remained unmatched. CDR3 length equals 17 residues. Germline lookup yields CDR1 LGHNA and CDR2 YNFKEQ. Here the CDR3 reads CASSQESGQGSTGELFF. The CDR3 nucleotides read TGTGCCAGCAGCCAAGAATCGGGACAGGGGAGCACCGGGGAGCTGTTTTTT.

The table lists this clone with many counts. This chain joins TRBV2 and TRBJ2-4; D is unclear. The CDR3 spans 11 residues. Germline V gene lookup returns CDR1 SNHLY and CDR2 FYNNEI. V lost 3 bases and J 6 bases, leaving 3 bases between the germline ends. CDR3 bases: TGTGCCAGCAGTGACCGAAACATTCAGTACTTC. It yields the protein CASSDRNIQYF. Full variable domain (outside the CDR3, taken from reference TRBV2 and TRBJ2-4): EPEVTQTPSHQVTQMGQEVILRCVPISNHLYFYWYRQILGQKVEFLVSFYNNEISEKSEIFDDQFSVERPDGSNFTLKIRSTKLEDSAMYFCASSDRNIQYFGAGTRLSVL.

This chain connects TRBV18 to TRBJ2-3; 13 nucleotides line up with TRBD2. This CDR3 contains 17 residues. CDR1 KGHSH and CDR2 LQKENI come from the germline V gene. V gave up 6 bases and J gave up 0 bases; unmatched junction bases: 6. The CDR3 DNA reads TGTGCCAGCTCCCCCCGGACTAGCGGGGGAAGCACAGATACGCAGTATTTT. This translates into CASSPRTSGGSTDTQYF.

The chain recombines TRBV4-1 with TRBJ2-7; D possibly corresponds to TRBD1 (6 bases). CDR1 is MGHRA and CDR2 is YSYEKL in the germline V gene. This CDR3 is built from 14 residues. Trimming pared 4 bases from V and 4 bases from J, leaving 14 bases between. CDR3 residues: CASSREQGVYEQYF. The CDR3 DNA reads TGCGCCAGCAGCCGCGAACAGGGAGTGTACGAGCAGTACTTC.

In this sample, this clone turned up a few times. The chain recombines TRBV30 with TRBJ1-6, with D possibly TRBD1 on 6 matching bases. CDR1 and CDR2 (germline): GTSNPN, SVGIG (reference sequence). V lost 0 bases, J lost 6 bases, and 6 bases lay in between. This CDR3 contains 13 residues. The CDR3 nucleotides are TGTGCCTGGAGTGTACAGGGTAATTCACCCCTCCACTTT. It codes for CAWSVQGNSPLHF.

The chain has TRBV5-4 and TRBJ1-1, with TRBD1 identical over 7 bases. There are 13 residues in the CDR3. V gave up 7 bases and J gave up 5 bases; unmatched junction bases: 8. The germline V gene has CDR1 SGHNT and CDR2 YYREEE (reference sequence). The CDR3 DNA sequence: TGTGCCAGCGGGCAGGGGGTCAGGACTGAAGCTTTCTTT. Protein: CASGQGVRTEAFF.

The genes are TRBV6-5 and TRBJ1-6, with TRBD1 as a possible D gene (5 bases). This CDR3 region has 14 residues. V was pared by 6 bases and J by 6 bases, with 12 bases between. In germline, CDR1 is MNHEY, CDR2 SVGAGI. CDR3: CASSYQGGNSPLHF. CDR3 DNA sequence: TGTGCCAGCAGCTATCAGGGAGGTAATTCACCCCTCCACTTT.